The text below deals with one TCR beta chain. Antigen: not known. The data were taken from a study of shared clonotypes between healthy human individuals. In the study overall: Plates per donor: three CD4 naive, three CD4 memory, two CD8 naive, one CD8 memory.

In the authors' workflow: Sequence data from immunoSEQ were junction-only and lacked quality scores; consequently, filtering differed. The table came from immunoSEQ multiplex PCR; TCRdb's copy has only in-frame clones and leaves some out. That table supplies the V and J calls and clone size; D and trimming were determined from the DNA. Of over a million clones in the sample, 75% to 85% are singletons; the top ten hold roughly 0.57%. Findings of the study overall: A reduction in generation probabilities was seen for non-shared clonotypes relative to those shared by all four donors.

In germline, CDR1 is SGHVS, CDR2 FNYEAQ. Trimming removed 1 base at V and 3 bases at J, with 16 bases between. This CDR3 is built from 16 residues. This clonotype was obtained from a man between 18 and 35 years old in good health. Some clones in this sample may be carry-over from other donors' samples. The chain couples TRBV7-6 to TRBJ2-7, with a possible D match to TRBD2 (5 bases). Sequenced input: memory CD4+ T cells from PBMCs. Subset indicated: CD45RA-negative fraction. The CDR3 spells CASSLGSSGTNYEQYF. The CDR3, as DNA: TGTGCCAGCAGCTTAGGTTCGAGCGGAACCAACTACGAGCAGTACTTC. The full variable domain, its missing parts supplied by reference TRBV7-6 and TRBJ2-7, is GAGVSQSPRYKVTKRGQDVALRCDPISGHVSLYWYRQALGQGPEFLTYFNYEAQQDKSGLPNDRFSAERPEGSISTLTIQRTEQRDSAMYRCASSLGSSGTNYEQYFGPGTRLTVT.